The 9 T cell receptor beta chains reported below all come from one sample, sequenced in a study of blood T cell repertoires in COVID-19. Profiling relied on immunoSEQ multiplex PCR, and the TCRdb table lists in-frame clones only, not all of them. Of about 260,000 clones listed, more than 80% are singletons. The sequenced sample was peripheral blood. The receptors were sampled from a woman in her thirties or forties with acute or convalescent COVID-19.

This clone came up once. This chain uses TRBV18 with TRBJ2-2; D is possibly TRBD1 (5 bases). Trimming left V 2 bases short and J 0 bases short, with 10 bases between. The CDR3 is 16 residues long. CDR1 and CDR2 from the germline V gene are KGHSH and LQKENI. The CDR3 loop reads CASSPIQVANTGELFF. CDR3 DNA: TGTGCCAGCTCACCAATACAGGTCGCGAACACCGGGGAGCTGTTTTTT.

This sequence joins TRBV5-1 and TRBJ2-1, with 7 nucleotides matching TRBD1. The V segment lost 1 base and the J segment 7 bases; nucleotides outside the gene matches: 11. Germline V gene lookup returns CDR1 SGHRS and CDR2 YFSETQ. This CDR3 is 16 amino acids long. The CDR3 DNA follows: TGCGCCAGCAGCTTGCTGACCGGGACAGACCAGAATGAGCAGTTCTTC. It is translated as CASSLLTGTDQNEQFF.

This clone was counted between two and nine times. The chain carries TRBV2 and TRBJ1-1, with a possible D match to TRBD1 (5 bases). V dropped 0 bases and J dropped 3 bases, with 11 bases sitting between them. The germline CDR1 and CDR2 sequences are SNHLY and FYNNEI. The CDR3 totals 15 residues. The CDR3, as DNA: TGTGCCAGCAGTGAAGCGCCCAGGGCCTACACTGAAGCTTTCTTT. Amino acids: CASSEAPRAYTEAFF.

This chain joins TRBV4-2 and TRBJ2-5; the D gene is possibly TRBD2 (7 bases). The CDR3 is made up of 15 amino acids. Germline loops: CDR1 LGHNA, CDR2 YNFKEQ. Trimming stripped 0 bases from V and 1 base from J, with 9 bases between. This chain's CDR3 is CASSQERGAQETQYF. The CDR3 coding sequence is TGTGCCAGCAGCCAAGAACGGGGGGCCCAAGAGACCCAGTACTTC.

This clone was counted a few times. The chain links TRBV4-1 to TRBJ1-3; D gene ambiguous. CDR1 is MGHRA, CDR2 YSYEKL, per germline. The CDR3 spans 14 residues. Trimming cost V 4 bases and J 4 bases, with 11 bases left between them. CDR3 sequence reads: CASSLPGLGNTIYF. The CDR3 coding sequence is TGCGCCAGCAGCCTCCCGGGATTAGGAAACACCATATATTTT.

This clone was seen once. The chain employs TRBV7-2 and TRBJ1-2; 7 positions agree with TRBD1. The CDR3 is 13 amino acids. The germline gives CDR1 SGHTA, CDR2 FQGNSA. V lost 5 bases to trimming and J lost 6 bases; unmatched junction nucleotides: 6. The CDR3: CASSPGDRDGYTF. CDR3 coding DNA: TGTGCCAGCAGCCCAGGCGACAGGGATGGCTACACCTTC.

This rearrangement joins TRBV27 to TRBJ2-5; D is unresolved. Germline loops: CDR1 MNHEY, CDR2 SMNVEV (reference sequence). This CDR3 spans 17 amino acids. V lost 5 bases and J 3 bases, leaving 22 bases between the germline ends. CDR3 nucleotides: TGTGCCAGCAGTCAGACCCTAGAATATTGGCGAAAAGAGACCCAGTACTTC. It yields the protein CASSQTLEYWRKETQYF.

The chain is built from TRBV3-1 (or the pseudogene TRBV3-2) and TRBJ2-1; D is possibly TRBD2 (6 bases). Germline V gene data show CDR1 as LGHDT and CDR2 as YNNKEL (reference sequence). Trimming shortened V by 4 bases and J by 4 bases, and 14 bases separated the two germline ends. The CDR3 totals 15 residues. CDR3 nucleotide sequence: TGTGCCAGCAGCCCGAGCGGGTCGGATTACAATGAGCAGTTCTTC. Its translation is CASSPSGSDYNEQFF.

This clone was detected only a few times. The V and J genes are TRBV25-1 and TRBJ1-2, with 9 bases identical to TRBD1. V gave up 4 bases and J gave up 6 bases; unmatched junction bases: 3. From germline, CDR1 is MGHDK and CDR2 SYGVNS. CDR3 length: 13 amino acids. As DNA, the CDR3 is TGTGCCAGCAGTGGGACAGGGGTGGATGGCTACACCTTC. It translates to CASSGTGVDGYTF.